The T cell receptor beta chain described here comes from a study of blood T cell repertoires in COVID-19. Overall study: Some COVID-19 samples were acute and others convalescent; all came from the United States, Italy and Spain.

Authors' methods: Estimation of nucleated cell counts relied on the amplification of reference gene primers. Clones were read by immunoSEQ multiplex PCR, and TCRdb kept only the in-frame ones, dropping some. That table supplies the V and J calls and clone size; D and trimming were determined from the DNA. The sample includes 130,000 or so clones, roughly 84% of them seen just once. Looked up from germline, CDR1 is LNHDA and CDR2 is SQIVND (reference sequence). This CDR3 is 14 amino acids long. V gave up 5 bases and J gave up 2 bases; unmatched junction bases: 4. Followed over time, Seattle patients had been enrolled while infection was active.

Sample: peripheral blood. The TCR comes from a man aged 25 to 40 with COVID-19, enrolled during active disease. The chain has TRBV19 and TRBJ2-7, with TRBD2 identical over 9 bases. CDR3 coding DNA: TGTGCCAGTAGTCTGACTAGCGGAACCTACGAGCAGTACTTC. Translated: CASSLTSGTYEQYF.